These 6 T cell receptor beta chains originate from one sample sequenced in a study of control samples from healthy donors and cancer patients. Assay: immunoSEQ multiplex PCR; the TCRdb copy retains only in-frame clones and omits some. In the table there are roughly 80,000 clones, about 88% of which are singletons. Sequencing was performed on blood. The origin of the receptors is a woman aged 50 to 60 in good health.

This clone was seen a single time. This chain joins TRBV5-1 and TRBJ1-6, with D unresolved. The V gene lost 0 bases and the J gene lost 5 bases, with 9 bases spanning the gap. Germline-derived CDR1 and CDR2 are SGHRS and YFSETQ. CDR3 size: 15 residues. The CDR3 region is CASSLDSTNNSPLHF. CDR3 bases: TGCGCCAGCAGCTTGGATAGTACAAATAATTCACCCCTCCACTTT.

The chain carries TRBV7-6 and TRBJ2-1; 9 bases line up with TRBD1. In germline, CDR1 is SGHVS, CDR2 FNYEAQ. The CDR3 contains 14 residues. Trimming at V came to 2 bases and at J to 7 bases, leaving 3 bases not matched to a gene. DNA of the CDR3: TGTGCCAGCAGCTTACAGGGGACAGGGAATGAGCAGTTCTTC. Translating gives CASSLQGTGNEQFF.

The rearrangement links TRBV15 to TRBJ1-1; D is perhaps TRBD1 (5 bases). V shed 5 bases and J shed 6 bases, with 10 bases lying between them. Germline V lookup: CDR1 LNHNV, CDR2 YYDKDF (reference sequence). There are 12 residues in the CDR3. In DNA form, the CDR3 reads TGTGCCACCAGCGGGGGACTCGCTGAAGCTTTCTTT. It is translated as CATSGGLAEAFF.

CDR3 amino acids: CAWRKKDTSNQPQHF. The CDR3 DNA reads TGTGCCTGGAGAAAAAAAGACACCAGCAATCAGCCCCAGCATTTT. The V and J genes are TRBV30 and TRBJ1-5; D is undetermined. The ends were cut back, 3 bases at V and 1 base at J, with 13 bases in the middle. The CDR3 totals 15 residues. Germline loops: CDR1 GTSNPN, CDR2 SVGIG (reference sequence). Full variable domain (missing parts from reference TRBV30 and TRBJ1-5): SQTIHQWPATLVQPVGSPLSLECTVEGTSNPNLYWYRQAAGRGLQLLFYSVGIGQISSEVPQNLSASRPQDRQFILSSKKLLLSDSGFYLCAWRKKDTSNQPQHFGDGTRLSIL.

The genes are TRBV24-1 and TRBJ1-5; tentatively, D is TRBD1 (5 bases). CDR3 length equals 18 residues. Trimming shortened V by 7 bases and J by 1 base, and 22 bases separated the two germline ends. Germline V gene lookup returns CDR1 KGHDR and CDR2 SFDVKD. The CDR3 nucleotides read TGTGCCACCAGCCGCCGAGGCAGGGTCAGGACGAGCAATCAGCCCCAGCATTTT. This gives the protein CATSRRGRVRTSNQPQHF.

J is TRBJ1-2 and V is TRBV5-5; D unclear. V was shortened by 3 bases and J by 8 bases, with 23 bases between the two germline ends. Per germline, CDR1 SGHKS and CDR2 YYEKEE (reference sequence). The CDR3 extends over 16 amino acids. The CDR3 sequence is CASSSRWVTPNLGYTF. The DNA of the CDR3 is TGTGCCAGCAGCTCCCGGTGGGTCACGCCTAATCTCGGCTACACCTTC.